What follows are 11 T cell receptor beta chains derived from one specimen sequenced in a study of T cell repertoires in cytomegalovirus infection. TCRdb itself ran the reads through MiXCR, one entry per CDR3 protein. Here the sample spans around 260,000 distinct CDR3 sequences, around 8.7% being singletons. Sequencing was done on a sample of PBMCs. The receptors shown here come from a human donor in good health (CMV status not recorded). Some clones in this sample may be carry-over from other donors' samples.

This clonotype came up many times. The chain carries TRBV11-2 and TRBJ2-2, with TRBD1 matching over 7 bases. V gave up 8 bases and J gave up 6 bases; unmatched junction bases: 15. This CDR3 contains 16 residues. Germline V gene lookup returns CDR1 SGHAT and CDR2 FQNNGV. The CDR3 bases are TGTGCCAGCGGACAACTGAGACAGGGATCGGCCGGGGAGCTGTTTTTT. Translating gives CASGQLRQGSAGELFF.

Concerning this clonotype: It may be a read error: a sequence one base away is much more abundant. The V and J genes are TRBV7-9 and TRBJ1-1; D might be TRBD1 (5 bases). Germline-derived CDR1 and CDR2 are SEHNR and FQNEAQ (reference sequence). Trimming removed 2 bases at V and 3 bases at J, with 10 bases between. This CDR3 has 14 amino acids. The CDR3 here is CASSLQDTDTEAFF. CDR3 DNA sequence: TGTGCCAGCAGCTTACAGGACACGGACACTGAAGCTTTCTTT. Combining the CDR3 with reference TRBV7-9 and TRBJ1-1 gives the whole variable domain DTGVSQNPRHKITKRGQNVTFRCDPISEHNRLYWYRQTLGQGPEFLTYFQNEAQLEKSRLLSDRFSAERPKGSFSTLEIQRTEQGDSAMYLCASSLQDTDTEAFFGQGTRLTVV.

Many counts were recorded for this clonotype. The chain combines TRBV7-8 with TRBJ2-1, with D tentatively TRBD1 (6 bases). V lost 5 bases and J lost 10, with 21 bases in between. Germline loops: CDR1 SGHVS, CDR2 FQNEAQ. CDR3 length: 15 amino acids. The CDR3 DNA reads as TGTGCCAGCAGCCTCTTAGACAGGATCGGAGGAGAGCAGTTCTTC. Translation gives CASSLLDRIGGEQFF. Variable domain in full (rest from reference TRBV7-8 and TRBJ2-1): GAGVSQSPRYKVAKRGQDVALRCDPISGHVSLFWYQQALGQGPEFLTYFQNEAQLDKSGLPSDRFFAERPEGSVSTLKIQRTQQEDSAVYLCASSLLDRIGGEQFFGPGTRLTVL.

This clonotype has at least ten counts. This chain uses TRBV6-1 with TRBJ2-1; 8 bases agree with TRBD1. Trimming removed 5 bases from V and 2 bases from J; junction bases left unmatched: 5. The CDR3 is made up of 15 amino acids. The V gene's germline CDR1 is MNHNS and CDR2 SASEGT. CDR3 in DNA: TGTGCCAGCAGTCCACAACAGGGGGCCTACAATGAGCAGTTCTTC. This sequence encodes CASSPQQGAYNEQFF.

This clonotype was counted many times. CDR3 nucleotides: TGTGCCAGCAGGGGACAGGTCCGGGGCCCTAATGAAAAACTGTTTTTT. Encoded protein: CASRGQVRGPNEKLFF. The V call is TRBV28, the J call TRBJ1-4, with 8 bases identical to TRBD1. Trimming removed 6 bases from V and 3 bases from J; junction bases left unmatched: 9. Germline CDR1 and CDR2: MDHEN and SYDVKM. The CDR3 has 16 residues.

In this sample, this clonotype turned up many times. The chain uses TRBV7-2 and TRBJ2-2, with D possibly TRBD1 on 5 matching bases. The CDR3 has 16 residues. Per the germline V gene, CDR1 is SGHTA and CDR2 is FQGNSA. V lost 2 bases to trimming and J lost 4 bases, with 14 bases between them. CDR3 sequence (DNA): TGTGCCAGCAGCTTAATTCTAACAGGTTCCACCGGGGAGCTGTTTTTT. Amino acid sequence: CASSLILTGSTGELFF.

There are many counts of this clonotype. The chain couples TRBV7-2 to TRBJ2-7; 8 nucleotides line up with TRBD2. With 5 bases clipped from V and 6 bases from J, the junction kept 9 bases outside the gene matches. CDR3 size: 14 residues. Germline lookup yields CDR1 SGHTA and CDR2 FQGNSA. The chain's CDR3 is CASSRSGGAVEQYF. The CDR3 DNA is TGTGCCAGCAGCCGCTCGGGAGGGGCGGTCGAGCAGTACTTC.

This clonotype was observed a few times. The chain has TRBV6-2 or TRBV6-3 and TRBJ1-2, with no clear D. The CDR3 is 12 residues long. Germline CDR1 reads MNHEY; CDR2 reads SVGEGT. Trimming removed 6 bases at V and 14 bases at J, with 19 bases between. The CDR3 is CASSDPPTAKTF. The CDR3 DNA sequence: TGTGCCAGCAGCGACCCCCCTACCGCTAAGACCTTC.

Many counts were recorded for this clonotype. This sequence joins TRBV7-2 and TRBJ1-1; tentative D call: TRBD1 (5 bases). The CDR3 consists of 18 residues. Trimming cost V 2 bases and J 1 base, with 20 bases left between them. Germline CDR1 SGHTA, CDR2 FQGNSA. As DNA, the CDR3 is TGTGCCAGCAGCTTATACTCCGGGGCAGCCTCGAGGAACACTGAAGCTTTCTTT. Its protein is CASSLYSGAASRNTEAFF.

This clonotype was seen a handful of times. The V gene is TRBV6-8, the J gene TRBJ2-1, with 9 bases lining up with TRBD1. The CDR3 sequence is 15 residues long. V shed 4 bases and J 9 bases; nucleotides not matched to a gene: 10. Germline V gene sequence: CDR1 MNHGY, CDR2 SAAAGT. The CDR3 sequence: CASSLTGTGSGEQFF. The CDR3 DNA follows: TGTGCCAGCAGTTTAACCGGGACAGGGTCCGGTGAGCAGTTCTTC.

V is TRBV20-1 and J is TRBJ2-6; TRBD1 might be the D (6 bases). In germline, CDR1 is DFQATT, CDR2 SNEGSKA (reference sequence). This CDR3 is 17 amino acids long. Trimming removed 5 bases from V and 0 bases from J, with 17 bases in between. CDR3 residues: CSAPKQGPSSGANVLTF. In nucleotides, the CDR3 is TGCAGTGCTCCAAAACAGGGACCGAGCTCTGGGGCCAACGTCCTGACTTTC.